This entry lists 11 T cell receptor beta chains sequenced from one sample in a study of blood T cell repertoires in COVID-19. Some clones are missing from TCRdb's copy, which holds only in-frame ones; the method was immunoSEQ multiplex PCR. This sample has under 450,000 clones, with 89% found just once. Sequencing input: peripheral blood. The receptors derive from a woman in her thirties or forties with COVID-19, enrolled during active disease.

J is TRBJ1-1 and V is TRBV23-1, with D possibly matching TRBD1 (6 bases). TRBV23-1 is treated as an ORF (open reading frame) with a function not yet certain. The CDR3 is 10 amino acids. V was cut by 9 bases and J by 8 bases, with 10 bases left in between. CDR3 sequence (DNA): TGCGCCAGGGACAGAGGGGAAGCTTTCTTT. Its protein product is CARDRGEAFF.

CDR3: CASSLGWGPREAFF. The CDR3 nucleotides are TGTGCCAGCAGCTTAGGTTGGGGGCCCCGGGAAGCTTTCTTT. The rearrangement links TRBV7-2 to TRBJ1-1, with a possible D match to TRBD1 (6 bases). Trimming took off 1 base at V and 8 bases at J, with 14 bases between the two ends. Germline V CDR1 and CDR2: SGHTA, FQGNSA. CDR3 length: 14 residues.

The gene calls are TRBV24-1 and TRBJ1-2; D is undetermined. This CDR3 spans 14 amino acids. Per germline, CDR1 KGHDR and CDR2 SFDVKD. With 4 bases removed from V and 3 bases from J, the gap between germline ends came to 11 bases. CDR3 DNA: TGTGCCACCAGTGACCGCGGGCAGGACTATGGCTACACCTTC. Amino acid sequence: CATSDRGQDYGYTF.

The V call is TRBV27, the J call TRBJ1-5; D gene ambiguous. Germline V gene lookup returns CDR1 MNHEY and CDR2 SMNVEV (reference sequence). V was shortened by 0 bases and J by 5 bases, with 5 bases between the two germline ends. The CDR3 is made up of 13 amino acids. CDR3 protein: CASSLSADQPQHF. The CDR3 region has the DNA TGTGCCAGCAGTTTATCGGCCGATCAGCCCCAGCATTTT.

The chain is built from TRBV5-1 and TRBJ1-1; tentatively, D is TRBD1 (5 bases). CDR3 length: 15 amino acids. V was trimmed by 4 bases and J by 4 bases, leaving 17 bases between them. Per germline, CDR1 SGHRS and CDR2 YFSETQ. For the CDR3, the DNA is TGCGCCAGCAGCCCGGTGGGAGGGGAAGGCACTGAAGCTTTCTTT. Residues: CASSPVGGEGTEAFF. Full variable domain (missing parts from reference TRBV5-1 and TRBJ1-1): KAGVTQTPRYLIKTRGQQVTLSCSPISGHRSVSWYQQTPGQGLQFLFEYFSETQRNKGNFPGRFSGRQFSNSRSEMNVSTLELGDSALYLCASSPVGGEGTEAFFGQGTRLTVV.

The rearrangement links TRBV10-3 to TRBJ2-1, with 9 positions matching TRBD1. The CDR3 contains 21 residues. Germline values: CDR1 ENHRY, CDR2 SYGVKD. V was pared by 9 bases and J by 2 bases, with 26 bases of the junction left unmatched. The CDR3 spells CAIQKRSQGTGPTRTYNEQFF. DNA of the CDR3: TGTGCCATACAAAAAAGAAGCCAGGGGACAGGGCCCACCCGTACCTACAATGAGCAGTTCTTC.

The chain uses TRBV5-1 and TRBJ2-2, with D tentatively TRBD1 (6 bases). V lost 1 base, J lost 3 bases, and 13 bases lay in between. Germline V lookup: CDR1 SGHRS, CDR2 YFSETQ. This CDR3 has 16 amino acids. This CDR3 reads CASSLSTGLDTGELFF. In DNA form, the CDR3 reads TGCGCCAGCAGCTTGTCGACAGGCCTGGACACCGGGGAGCTGTTTTTT.

This clone occurred once. The V gene is TRBV5-1, the J gene TRBJ2-3; 15 bases map to TRBD2. Germline V gene sequence: CDR1 SGHRS, CDR2 YFSETQ. The CDR3 sequence is 17 residues long. V lost 4 bases, J lost 2 bases, and 5 bases stayed unmatched. The CDR3 loop reads CASSPGLAGGSTDTQYF. Written as DNA, the CDR3 is TGCGCCAGCAGCCCGGGACTAGCGGGGGGCTCCACAGATACGCAGTATTTT.

The chain has TRBV9 and TRBJ1-3, with D possibly matching TRBD1 (6 bases). The CDR3 has 15 residues. Looked up from germline, CDR1 is SGDLS and CDR2 is YYNGEE. Trimming cost V 3 bases and J 3 bases, with 13 bases left between them. DNA of the CDR3: TGTGCCAGCAGCGCGGACAGTTCATATGGAAACACCATATATTTT. It translates to CASSADSSYGNTIYF.

The chain couples TRBV19 to TRBJ1-5, with D possibly matching TRBD1 (5 bases). V was clipped by 1 base and J by 2 bases, with 9 bases between them. The CDR3 is made up of 15 amino acids. Germline-derived CDR1 and CDR2 are LNHDA and SQIVND (reference sequence). As DNA, the CDR3 is TGTGCCAGTAGTATAGTCAGGGCCCGCAATCAGCCCCAGCATTTT. Encoded protein: CASSIVRARNQPQHF.

V usage is TRBV19 and J usage is TRBJ2-1; 13 positions agree with TRBD2. There are 17 residues in the CDR3. Trimming removed 4 bases from V and 0 bases from J; junction bases left unmatched: 3. The V gene's germline CDR1 is LNHDA and CDR2 SQIVND (reference sequence). CDR3 loop: CASSTRTSGSSYNEQFF. CDR3 DNA sequence: TGTGCCAGTAGTACCCGGACTAGCGGGAGCTCCTACAATGAGCAGTTCTTC.